The next 11 T cell receptor beta chains were all read from a single sample in a study of T cells in Graves' hyperthyroidism and ophthalmopathy. What was amplified from RNA transcripts were TCR beta CDR3 regions. The HTBI primer set served for first-round RT-PCR of the TCR CDR3. TCRdb re-called the multiplex PCR reads through MiXCR, storing one row per CDR3 protein. Here the sample spans about half a million distinct CDR3 sequences, around 21% being singletons. Sequencing was carried out using blood. The receptors originated from a man between 18 and 29 years old with Graves' hyperthyroidism.

Many counts were recorded for this clonotype. The rearrangement uses TRBV28 and TRBJ2-7; D is ambiguous. This CDR3 is built from 14 residues. Germline V CDR1 and CDR2: MDHEN, SYDVKM. The V gene lost 7 bases and the J gene lost 5 bases, with 18 bases spanning the gap. The CDR3 DNA follows: TGTGCCAGCACAGAAAGCACCGCTCCCAACGAGCAGTACTTC. This gives the protein CASTESTAPNEQYF.

There are many counts of this clonotype. V gene TRBV28 combines with J gene TRBJ1-5; a weak D match, TRBD1 (6 bases). The CDR3 is 18 residues long. Trimming removed 7 bases from V and 0 bases from J, with 22 bases in between. Germline V gene data show CDR1 as MDHEN and CDR2 as SYDVKM. CDR3 sequence (DNA): TGTGCCAGCACCCAAGGGGGGTTTGGTGTCCTTAGCAATCAGCCCCAGCATTTT. Its translation is CASTQGGFGVLSNQPQHF.

This clonotype has just a few counts. The V call is TRBV19, the J call TRBJ2-7; the match to TRBD1 covers 10 bases. CDR1 LNHDA and CDR2 SQIVND come from the germline V gene (reference sequence). The J segment lost 2 bases and the V segment lost 4 bases, leaving 5 bases of the junction unmatched. This CDR3 comprises 15 residues. The CDR3 loop is CASSTPGQGAYEQYF. The CDR3 DNA is TGTGCCAGTAGTACACCAGGACAGGGGGCCTACGAGCAGTACTTC.

Many counts were recorded for this clonotype. The V call is TRBV20-1, the J call TRBJ2-7; 12 bases line up with TRBD2. The CDR3 is 14 amino acids. The germline V gene encodes CDR1 DFQATT and CDR2 SNEGSKA (reference sequence). V trimming: 6 bases; J trimming: 3 bases; junction bases outside the gene matches: 6. The CDR3 nucleotides are TGCAGTGCCCCACTAGCGGGGGGTGGCTACGAGCAGTACTTC. This encodes CSAPLAGGGYEQYF.

This clonotype occurred many times. The chain uses TRBV7-2 and TRBJ2-7; tentatively, D is TRBD1 or TRBD2 (5 bases each). The V gene lost 5 bases and the J gene lost 3 bases, with 20 bases spanning the gap. The germline V gene has CDR1 SGHTA and CDR2 FQGNSA. The CDR3 is made up of 16 amino acids. The CDR3 DNA follows: TGTGCCAGCAGCCCGAGAGGGGCACATACTGTCTACGAGCAGTACTTC. It is translated as CASSPRGAHTVYEQYF.

This clonotype was detected only a few times. The V call is TRBV28, the J call TRBJ2-2; 9 nucleotides agree with TRBD2. The trim removed 8 bases at V and 5 bases at J, leaving 6 bases unmatched. The CDR3 is made up of 14 amino acids. Germline CDR1 reads MDHEN; CDR2 reads SYDVKM. CDR3 nucleotide sequence: TGTGCCAGCGCGAGGGGACTAGCTACCGGGGAGCTGTTTTTT. As protein: CASARGLATGELFF.

This clonotype was recorded at least ten times. V is TRBV6-1 and J is TRBJ1-2; a possible D gene is TRBD1 (6 bases). The V end lost 10 bases, the J end lost 2 bases, and 23 bases lay between the germline ends. The CDR3 is made up of 16 amino acids. Germline assignment: CDR1 MNHNS and CDR2 SASEGT. The CDR3 DNA reads as TGTGCCACCACAACCAAGGACAGACGGCGGAACTATGGCTACACCTTC. It specifies CATTTKDRRRNYGYTF.

The rearrangement joins TRBV12-3 or TRBV12-4 to TRBJ2-7; the D gene is possibly TRBD2 (7 bases). CDR3 length equals 13 residues. V gave up 5 bases and J gave up 11 bases, with 19 bases separating them. In DNA, the CDR3 is TGTGCCAGCAGTCCCGGGGGGCACTTCGGGGAGTACTTC. This gives the protein CASSPGGHFGEYF.

The sample holds many counts of this clonotype. The chain carries TRBV12-3 or TRBV12-4 and TRBJ1-2; D gene uncertain. V lost 6 bases to trimming and J lost 0 bases, with 11 bases between them. The CDR3 runs to 14 residues. CDR3 sequence: CASRTRFPNYGYTF. The CDR3 DNA reads TGTGCCAGCAGGACCCGGTTCCCTAACTATGGCTACACCTTC.

In its sample, this clonotype was seen many times. This rearrangement joins TRBV6-1 to TRBJ1-6; D gene unclear. V was cut by 7 bases and J by 0 bases, with 13 bases left in between. CDR3 length equals 16 residues. Per the germline V gene, CDR1 is MNHNS and CDR2 is SASEGT. CDR3 DNA sequence: TGTGCCAGCACGGATACTCCCAGCTCCTATAATTCACCCCTCCACTTT. The encoded protein is CASTDTPSSYNSPLHF.

This clonotype appeared a few times. The chain joins TRBV29-1 to TRBJ2-7; D possibly uses TRBD1 or TRBD2 (5 bases each). The CDR3 extends over 12 amino acids. Germline V gene lookup returns CDR1 SQVTM and CDR2 ANQGSEA. Deletions cut 2 bases from V and 5 bases from J, with 10 bases between. The CDR3 spells CSVERGRDEQYF. CDR3 DNA sequence: TGCAGCGTTGAACGGGGACGGGACGAGCAGTACTTC.